These 23 T cell receptor beta chains share one sample of origin, sequenced in a study of blood T cell repertoires in COVID-19. Sequenced by immunoSEQ multiplex PCR; TCRdb stores in-frame clones only, minus some. The data contain some 290,000 clones, roughly 91% of them singletons. Sequencing was done on a sample of PBMCs or T cells enriched from blood (not recorded which). The source is a woman between 25 and 40 years old who had recovered from COVID-19.

V is TRBV29-1 and J is TRBJ1-2; D uncertain. The CDR3 has 12 residues. Trimming removed 3 bases from V and 9 bases from J, with 14 bases in between. Per germline, CDR1 SQVTM and CDR2 ANQGSEA. CDR3 loop: CSVDAARGSYTF. CDR3 bases: TGCAGCGTTGACGCGGCGCGGGGAAGCTACACCTTC.

This clone was counted once. The V gene is TRBV2, the J gene TRBJ2-7; 8 bases map to TRBD2. The J segment lost 5 bases and the V segment lost 7 bases, leaving 10 bases of the junction unmatched. Germline lookup yields CDR1 SNHLY and CDR2 FYNNEI. This CDR3 region has 14 residues. The CDR3 DNA reads as TGTGCCAGCACCGAGGGACTAGGAAAAAACGAGCAGTACTTC. Translated: CASTEGLGKNEQYF.

The CDR3 protein is CATALGLTEAFF. For the CDR3, the DNA is TGTGCTACTGCCCTTGGGCTCACTGAAGCTTTCTTT. The gene calls are TRBV12-5 and TRBJ1-1; D is unresolved. This CDR3 has 12 residues. V lost 10 bases to trimming and J lost 4 bases, with 13 bases between them. Germline V gene data show CDR1 as LGHNT and CDR2 as FRNRAP.

The chain links TRBV5-1 to TRBJ2-1; 11 bases fit TRBD1. V was pared by 2 bases and J by 3 bases, with 1 base of the junction left unmatched. This CDR3 is 15 amino acids long. Germline loops: CDR1 SGHRS, CDR2 YFSETQ. CDR3 loop: CASSFGTGGYNEQFF. As DNA, the CDR3 is TGCGCCAGCAGCTTTGGGACAGGGGGCTACAATGAGCAGTTCTTC.

This chain uses TRBV28 with TRBJ2-3; the match to TRBD2 covers 9 bases. The CDR3 length is 15 residues. CDR1 and CDR2 (germline): MDHEN, SYDVKM. V lost 4 bases and J lost 0; bases outside the gene matches: 2. CDR3 loop: CASSSSGASTDTQYF. The CDR3, as DNA: TGTGCCAGCAGTTCTAGCGGGGCTAGCACAGATACGCAGTATTTT.

The chain employs TRBV5-1 and TRBJ2-5; 7 nucleotides align to TRBD1. Looked up from germline, CDR1 is SGHRS and CDR2 is YFSETQ. The CDR3 has 16 amino acids. J gave up 5 bases and V 4 bases, and 14 bases lay outside the gene matches. The CDR3 loop is CASSPGDRAKRETQYF. The CDR3 DNA is TGCGCCAGCAGCCCAGGTGACAGGGCGAAAAGGGAGACCCAGTACTTC.

This chain links TRBV27 with TRBJ2-3; D call uncertain. The CDR3 is made up of 13 amino acids. Trimming removed 6 bases at V and 5 bases at J, with 12 bases between. From germline, CDR1 is MNHEY and CDR2 SMNVEV (reference sequence). The CDR3 DNA follows: TGTGCCAGCAGGACTGGCTACGTAGATACGCAGTATTTT. Protein product: CASRTGYVDTQYF.

The CDR3 sequence: CASSLALDYGYTF. The CDR3, as DNA: TGCGCCAGCAGCTTGGCTTTAGACTATGGCTACACCTTC. V usage is TRBV5-1 and J usage is TRBJ1-2, with no clear D. Trimming removed 0 bases at V and 3 bases at J, with 6 bases between. The CDR3 extends over 13 amino acids. The germline gives CDR1 SGHRS, CDR2 YFSETQ.

V gene TRBV4-2 combines with J gene TRBJ2-5; no clear D. The ends were cut back, 0 bases at V and 5 bases at J, with 19 bases in the middle. Per germline, CDR1 LGHNA and CDR2 YNFKEQ. This CDR3 comprises 17 residues. As DNA, the CDR3 is TGTGCCAGCAGCCAAGATGATCGGATGCGAGCACAGGAGACCCAGTACTTC. It codes for CASSQDDRMRAQETQYF.

This clone was found once. CDR3 amino acids: CASGTSYGYTF. CDR3 nucleotide sequence: TGTGCCTCCGGGACATCCTATGGCTACACCTTC. J is TRBJ1-2 and V is TRBV30; D possibly corresponds to TRBD1 (6 bases). CDR1 and CDR2 (germline): GTSNPN, SVGIG (reference sequence). There are 11 residues in the CDR3. Trimming cost V 7 bases and J 4 bases, with 10 bases left between them.

This clone has a handful of counts. The CDR3 region has the DNA TGTGCTAGTGGTTTGGTAAGACTAGCGGGAGAAGGTCGAGAGACCCAGTACTTC. It yields the protein CASGLVRLAGEGRETQYF. This rearrangement joins TRBV12-5 to TRBJ2-5, with 12 bases fitting TRBD2. Germline-derived CDR1 and CDR2 are LGHNT and FRNRAP. The CDR3 is made up of 18 amino acids. The junction had 9 bases not matched to a gene; V was cut back by 0 bases and J by 4 bases.

The chain uses TRBV28 and TRBJ2-5, with 7 nucleotides matching TRBD1. The CDR3 is made up of 16 amino acids. The V gene end was trimmed by 5 bases and the J gene end by 6 bases; junction bases not matched to a gene: 15. Germline CDR1 MDHEN, CDR2 SYDVKM. The CDR3 protein is CASSPYLIGGAKTQYF. The CDR3 nucleotides are TGTGCCAGCAGTCCCTACTTAATAGGGGGCGCGAAGACCCAGTACTTC.

V gene TRBV6-5 combines with J gene TRBJ2-7, with TRBD1 identical over 8 bases. Trimming removed 10 bases from V and 1 base from J; junction bases left unmatched: 6. This CDR3 region has 13 residues. The V gene's germline CDR1 is MNHEY and CDR2 SVGAGI. CDR3 region: CATRQGLSYEQYF. The CDR3 coding sequence is TGTGCCACCAGACAGGGGCTTTCCTACGAGCAGTACTTC.

This clone was detected a few times. The chain joins TRBV9 to TRBJ2-7, with 8 bases identical to TRBD1. Looked up from germline, CDR1 is SGDLS and CDR2 is YYNGEE. This CDR3 is built from 16 residues. The V gene end was trimmed by 0 bases and the J gene end by 3 bases; junction bases not matched to a gene: 8. The CDR3, as DNA: TGTGCCAGCAGCGTAGGCCCCCGGACAGGGAGCTACGAGCAGTACTTC. It translates to CASSVGPRTGSYEQYF.

This CDR3 is CASSLGPLDTGELFF. The CDR3 DNA reads as TGTGCCAGCAGCTTGGGGCCCTTGGACACCGGGGAGCTGTTTTTT. The genes are TRBV5-6 and TRBJ2-2; D uncertain. Trimming stripped 0 bases from V and 3 bases from J, with 9 bases between. The CDR3 contains 15 residues. CDR1 is SGHDT, CDR2 YYEEEE, per germline. Complete variable domain (other parts from reference TRBV5-6 and TRBJ2-2): DAGVTQSPTHLIKTRGQQVTLRCSPKSGHDTVSWYQQALGQGPQFIFQYYEEEERQRGNFPDRFSGHQFPNYSSELNVNALLLGDSALYLCASSLGPLDTGELFFGEGSRLTVL.

This chain uses TRBV4-1 with TRBJ1-6, with 8 bases that match TRBD1. The CDR3 length is 18 residues. V gave up 4 bases and J gave up 0 bases; unmatched junction bases: 8. From germline, CDR1 is MGHRA and CDR2 YSYEKL. CDR3 loop: CASSLGQGVRSYNSPLHF. CDR3 sequence (DNA): TGCGCCAGCAGCCTCGGACAGGGTGTTCGCTCCTATAATTCACCCCTCCACTTT.

CDR3 in DNA: TGTGCCAGCAGTCCAATGACAGATTCCTATGGCTACACCTTC. Translation: CASSPMTDSYGYTF. The chain has TRBV6-5 and TRBJ1-2, with D perhaps TRBD1 (5 bases). Germline V CDR1 and CDR2: MNHEY, SVGAGI. The V gene lost 5 bases and the J gene lost 4 bases, with 14 bases spanning the gap. This CDR3 is built from 14 residues.

This chain links TRBV4-1 with TRBJ2-3; 7 bases match TRBD1. Trimming at V came to 8 bases and at J to 0 bases, leaving 5 bases not matched to a gene. CDR1 and CDR2 from the germline V gene are MGHRA and YSYEKL. The CDR3 loop spans 14 amino acids. CDR3 sequence: CASSKDRSTDTQYF. CDR3 DNA sequence: TGCGCCAGCTCCAAGGACAGGAGCACAGATACGCAGTATTTT.

CDR3 sequence reads: CASSLRTGHGFF. For the CDR3, the DNA is TGCGCCAGCAGCCTTAGGACAGGCCACGGGTTCTTT. The chain combines TRBV5-1 with TRBJ1-1, with TRBD1 matching over 7 bases. With 4 bases clipped from V and 14 bases from J, the junction kept 11 bases outside the gene matches. CDR1 SGHRS and CDR2 YFSETQ come from the germline V gene. This CDR3 region has 12 residues.

This chain joins TRBV27 and TRBJ1-3; 8 bases are shared with TRBD1. The CDR3 has 14 residues. V lost 6 bases and J lost 3; bases outside the gene matches: 4. Germline assignment: CDR1 MNHEY and CDR2 SMNVEV (reference sequence). CDR3 sequence: CASSSGGFGNTIYF. In nucleotides, the CDR3 is TGTGCCAGCAGCTCAGGGGGCTTTGGAAACACCATATATTTT.

CDR3 in amino acids: CATSRALAGEQYF. As DNA, the CDR3 is TGTGCCACCAGCAGAGCACTAGCGGGAGAGCAGTACTTC. The V call is TRBV15, the J call TRBJ2-7; TRBD2 agrees at 10 bases. The V and J ends lost 1 base and 7 bases, in that order; junction bases with no gene match: 1. The CDR3 is 13 amino acids. Looked up from germline, CDR1 is LNHNV and CDR2 is YYDKDF (reference sequence). Supplemented by reference TRBV15 and TRBJ2-7, the full variable domain reads DAMVIQNPRYQVTQFGKPVTLSCSQTLNHNVMYWYQQKSSQAPKLLFHYYDKDFNNEADTPDNFQSRRPNTSFCFLDIRSPGLGDTAMYLCATSRALAGEQYFGPGTRLTVT.

V usage is TRBV9 and J usage is TRBJ2-1, with D possibly TRBD2 on 6 matching bases. CDR3 length: 15 residues. V lost 0 bases and J lost 2, with 9 bases in between. Germline V gene lookup returns CDR1 SGDLS and CDR2 YYNGEE. Written as DNA, the CDR3 is TGTGCCAGCAGCGTAGCTAGCGTAACCTACAATGAGCAGTTCTTC. Its protein product is CASSVASVTYNEQFF.

The chain employs TRBV5-1 and TRBJ1-4; D is unresolved. Between the trimmed V and J ends, which lost 5 bases and 4 bases, there was a span of 3 bases. This CDR3 has 11 amino acids. Germline V gene sequence: CDR1 SGHRS, CDR2 YFSETQ. CDR3 sequence: CASRSNEKLFF. As DNA, the CDR3 is TGCGCCAGCAGGAGTAATGAAAAACTGTTTTTT.